This TCR beta chain emerged from a study of blood T cell repertoires in COVID-19. For the study at large: Nucleic acid was either cDNA or gDNA, and it came from T cells, B-cell-depleted T cells, or PBMCs.

Per the original methods: Amplification from reference gene primers served as the basis for estimated nucleated cell counts. Data came from immunoSEQ multiplex PCR; TCRdb stores just in-frame clones and leaves some out. Clone size and V and J calls were adopted from that table, with D and trimming inferred from the DNA. The profile shows more than 400,000 clones, roughly 90% of them singletons. Looked up from germline, CDR1 is SNHLY and CDR2 is FYNNEI. V shed 8 bases and J 4 bases; nucleotides not matched to a gene: 4. The CDR3 totals 13 residues. This sequence joins TRBV2 and TRBJ2-3; 9 bases fit TRBD2. The sequence was collected from a woman younger than 35 who had recovered from COVID-19. Sequences were obtained from PBMCs or T cells enriched from blood (not recorded which). As DNA, the CDR3 is TGTGCCAGCGCGGGGGGGGCCGCAGATACGCAGTATTTT. This sequence encodes CASAGGAADTQYF.